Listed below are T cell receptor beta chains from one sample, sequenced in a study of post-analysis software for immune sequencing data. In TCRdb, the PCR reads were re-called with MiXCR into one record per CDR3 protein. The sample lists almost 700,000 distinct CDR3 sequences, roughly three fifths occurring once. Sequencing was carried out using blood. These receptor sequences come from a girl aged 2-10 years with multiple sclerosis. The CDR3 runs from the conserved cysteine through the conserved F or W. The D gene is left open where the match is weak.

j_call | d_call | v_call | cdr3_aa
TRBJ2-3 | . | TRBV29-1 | CSVKDLLGTDTQYF
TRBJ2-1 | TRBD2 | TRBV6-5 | CASSYGREGLSEQFF
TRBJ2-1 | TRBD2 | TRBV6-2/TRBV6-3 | CASLASGGLYNEQFF
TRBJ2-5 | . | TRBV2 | CASSEGSSQQETQYF
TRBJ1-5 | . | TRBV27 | CASSWGSDQPQHF
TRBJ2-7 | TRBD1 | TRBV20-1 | CSASGDRGFSYEQYF
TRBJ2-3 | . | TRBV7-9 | CASSFKSTQYF
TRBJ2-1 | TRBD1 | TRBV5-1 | CASSSQGPAYNEQFF
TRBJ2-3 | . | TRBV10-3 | CAISWTASTDTQYF
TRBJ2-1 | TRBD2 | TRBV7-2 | CASSLDLAGGPNEQFF
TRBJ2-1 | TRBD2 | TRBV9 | CASSVASSGNSEQFF
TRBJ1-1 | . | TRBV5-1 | CASSRINTEAFF
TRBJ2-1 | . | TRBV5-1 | CASSRGTEFYYNEQFF
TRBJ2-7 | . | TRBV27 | CASSLWGRRYEQYF
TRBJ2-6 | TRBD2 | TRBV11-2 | CASSLRTSGVSGSNVLTF
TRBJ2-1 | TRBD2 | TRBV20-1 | CSARDGGENEQFF
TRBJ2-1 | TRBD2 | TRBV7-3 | CASSLPGGYYNEQFF
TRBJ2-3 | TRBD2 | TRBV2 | CASSVKRGGPDTQYF
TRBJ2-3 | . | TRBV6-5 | CASRSESSTDTQYF
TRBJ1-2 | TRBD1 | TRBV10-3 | CAISETGANYGYTF
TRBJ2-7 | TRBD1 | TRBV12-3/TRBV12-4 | CASSHGQVSYEQYF
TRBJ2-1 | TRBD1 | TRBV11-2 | CASSPGDRVSYNEQFF
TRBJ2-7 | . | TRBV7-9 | CASSLEISYEQYF
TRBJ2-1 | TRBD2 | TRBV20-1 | CSASLAGGDPEQFF
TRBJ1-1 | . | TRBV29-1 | CSASTANRNTEAFF
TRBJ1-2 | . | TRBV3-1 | CASSQEGMGLSYGYTF
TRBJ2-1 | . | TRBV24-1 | CATGDGSSYNEQFF
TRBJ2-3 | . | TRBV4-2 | CASSQGQHSTDTQYF
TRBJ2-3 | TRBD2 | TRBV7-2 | CASSLVGSGGPSTDTQYF
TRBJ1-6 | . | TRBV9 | CASSVVGSPLHF
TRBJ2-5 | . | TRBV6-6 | CASSDSSGVGETQYF
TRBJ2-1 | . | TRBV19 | CASTPTGNNEQFF
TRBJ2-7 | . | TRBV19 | CASSPGASYEQYF
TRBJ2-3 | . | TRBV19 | CASSTTRVSTDTQYF
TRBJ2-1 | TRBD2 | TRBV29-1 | CSVEIPGGNNEQFF
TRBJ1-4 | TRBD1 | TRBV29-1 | CSVWDSPNEKLFF
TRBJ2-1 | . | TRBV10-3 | CAISYISGQIYNEQFF
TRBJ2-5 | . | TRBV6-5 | CASSHPGPKTQYF
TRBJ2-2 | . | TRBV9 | CASSVDISPATGELFF
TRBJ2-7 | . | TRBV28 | CASSLEGSPGGEQYF
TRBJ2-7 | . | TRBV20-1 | CSARDREPYEQYF
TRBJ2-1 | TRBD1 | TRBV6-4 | CASSAGTGHNEQFF
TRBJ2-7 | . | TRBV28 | CASSPPISSYEQYF
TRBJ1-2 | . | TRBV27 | CASSILGTAISNYGYTF
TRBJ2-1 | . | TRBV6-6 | CASSYTSQRNEQFF
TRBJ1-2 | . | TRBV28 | CASSLLAGMGYTF
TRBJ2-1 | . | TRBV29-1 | CSVVEWGPGYEQFF
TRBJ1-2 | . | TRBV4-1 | CASSQPGGGYTF
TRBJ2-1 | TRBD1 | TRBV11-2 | CASSLQGASRNEQFF
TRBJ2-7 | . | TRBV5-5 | CASSWGRGRGAQYF
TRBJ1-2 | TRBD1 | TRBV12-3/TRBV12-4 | CASSISPPGTAKNYGYTF
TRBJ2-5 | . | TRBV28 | CASRPPGAGETQYF
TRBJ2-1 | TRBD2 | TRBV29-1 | CSVGLANNEQFF
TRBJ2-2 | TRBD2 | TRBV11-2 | CASSPSGWLRGGRNTGELFF
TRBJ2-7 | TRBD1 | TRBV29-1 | CSALTIRQGRMDYEQYF